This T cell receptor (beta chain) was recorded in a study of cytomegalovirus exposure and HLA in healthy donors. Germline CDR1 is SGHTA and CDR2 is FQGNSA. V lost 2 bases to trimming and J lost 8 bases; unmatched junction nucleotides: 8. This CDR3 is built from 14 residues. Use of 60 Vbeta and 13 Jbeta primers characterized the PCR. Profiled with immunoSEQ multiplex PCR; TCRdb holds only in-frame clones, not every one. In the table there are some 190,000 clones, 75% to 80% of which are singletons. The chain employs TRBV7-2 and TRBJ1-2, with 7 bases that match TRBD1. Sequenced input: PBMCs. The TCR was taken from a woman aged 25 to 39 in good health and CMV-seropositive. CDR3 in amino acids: CASSLRDRADGYTF. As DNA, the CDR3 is TGTGCCAGCAGCTTACGTGACAGGGCAGACGGCTACACCTTC.